These T cell receptor beta chains were read from a single sample in a study of blood T cells in healthy people across ages. TCRdb reprocessed the 5' RACE reads with MiXCR, giving one entry per CDR3 protein. The table shows approximately 820,000 distinct CDR3 sequences, with about 42% occurring only once. Specimen: blood. Receptors were obtained from a man in his 60s in good health. CDR3s include the opening cysteine and the closing phenylalanine or tryptophan. Fields, in order: clone size, J gene, V gene, D gene, CDR3 protein, CDR3 DNA. A D gene is named only where the DNA matches it firmly. The size entry is marked missing in some rows and otherwise reads once, few, many or a size class.

>NA|TRBJ2-5|TRBV5-6|NA
CASSLITTETQYF
TGTGCCAGCAGCTTGATAACTACAGAGACCCAGTACTTC
>NA|TRBJ1-2|TRBV28|NA
CASSLGGGLGYTF
TGTGCCAGCAGCCTCGGGGGAGGCCTTGGCTACACCTTC
>few|TRBJ2-5|TRBV10-3|TRBD1
CAISGKVTGGGQETQYF
TGTGCCATCAGTGGGAAGGTGACAGGGGGTGGCCAAGAGACCCAGTACTTC
>few|TRBJ2-1|TRBV12-5|TRBD2
CASGQGLSSYNEQFF
TGTGCTAGTGGCCAGGGACTAAGCTCCTACAATGAGCAGTTCTTC
>once|TRBJ1-4|TRBV7-6|NA
CASSRWSANEKLFF
TGTGCCAGCAGCCGGTGGTCAGCTAATGAAAAACTGTTTTTT
>NA|TRBJ2-2|TRBV9|NA
CASSEDGGGTGELFF
TGTGCCAGCAGCGAAGACGGGGGTGGCACCGGGGAGCTGTTTTTT
>NA|TRBJ2-7|TRBV7-2|TRBD1
CASSLTGASSYEQYF
TGTGCCAGCAGCTTGACAGGGGCGAGCTCCTACGAGCAGTACTTC
>NA|TRBJ1-1|TRBV20-1|NA
CSAETGRAEAFF
TGCAGTGCTGAAACAGGTAGGGCTGAAGCTTTCTTT
>NA|TRBJ1-2|TRBV5-6|NA
CASSVAEYYGYTF
TGTGCCAGCAGCGTGGCGGAGTACTATGGCTACACCTTC
>few|TRBJ2-3|TRBV7-2|TRBD2
CASSLVRSSGGITDTQYF
TGTGCCAGCAGCTTAGTTCGGTCTAGCGGGGGGATCACAGATACGCAGTATTTT
>few|TRBJ1-5|TRBV12-3/TRBV12-4|NA
CASRLQGGNQPQHF
TGTGCCAGCAGACTTCAAGGAGGCAATCAGCCCCAGCATTTT
>few|TRBJ1-1|TRBV20-1|NA
CSARVAEMNTEAFF
TGCAGTGCTAGAGTGGCAGAGATGAACACTGAAGCTTTCTTT
>few|TRBJ2-7|TRBV7-2|NA
CASSPAGRHYEQYF
TGTGCCAGCAGCCCCGCTGGCAGGCACTACGAGCAGTACTTC
>many|TRBJ2-7|TRBV4-2|NA
CASSAGRSGSEQYF
TGTGCCAGCAGCGCAGGCAGATCCGGGAGCGAGCAGTACTTC
>NA|TRBJ2-2|TRBV15|NA
CATSRDLGAGLTGELFF
TGTGCCACCAGCAGAGATCTGGGCGCGGGCTTAACCGGGGAGCTGTTTTTT
>NA|TRBJ1-1|TRBV5-5|NA
CASSLEAVMNTEAFF
TGTGCCAGCAGCTTGGAGGCGGTCATGAACACTGAAGCTTTCTTT
>NA|TRBJ2-7|TRBV3-1|TRBD1
CASSPYRGLYEQYF
TGTGCCAGCAGCCCCTACAGGGGGCTCTACGAGCAGTACTTC
>NA|TRBJ1-2|TRBV6-7|NA
CASTIRRWYGYTF
TGTGCCAGCACCATCAGGAGGTGGTATGGCTACACCTTC
>once|TRBJ2-3|TRBV12-3/TRBV12-4|TRBD2
CASSRSSGSTDTQYF
TGTGCCAGCAGTCGCTCTAGCGGGAGCACAGATACGCAGTATTTT
>many|TRBJ2-5|TRBV9|TRBD2
CASSATGTNNKETQYF
TGTGCCAGCAGCGCAACCGGGACTAATAACAAAGAGACCCAGTACTTC
>NA|TRBJ2-3|TRBV7-2|NA
CASSLGSQGSDTQYF
TGTGCCAGCAGCTTAGGTAGCCAGGGTTCGGATACGCAGTATTTT
>NA|TRBJ2-1|TRBV5-1|NA
CASSSGGFDDEQFF
TGCGCCAGCAGCTCCGGGGGTTTTGATGATGAGCAGTTCTTC
>few|TRBJ2-7|TRBV11-2|TRBD1
CATGPTGGPYEQYF
TGTGCCACGGGGCCCACAGGGGGCCCCTACGAGCAGTACTTC
>NA|TRBJ2-7|TRBV7-2|TRBD2
CAGSSPRYSGDEQYF
TGTGCCGGCAGCTCACCCCGGTATAGCGGGGACGAGCAGTACTTC
>NA|TRBJ2-3|TRBV29-1|TRBD2
CSVVHAGGSTDTQYF
TGCAGCGTTGTTCATGCGGGGGGGAGCACAGATACGCAGTATTTT
>few|TRBJ2-1|TRBV29-1|TRBD2
CSTTQRGGGWNEQFF
TGCAGTACTACTCAGCGGGGGGGCGGGTGGAATGAGCAGTTCTTC
>few|TRBJ2-3|TRBV15|NA
CATSMQYNTDTQYF
TGTGCCACCAGCATGCAATATAACACAGATACGCAGTATTTT
>few|TRBJ2-3|TRBV11-2|TRBD2
CASSKNQPGLAGGRTDTQYF
TGTGCCAGCAGCAAGAATCAGCCCGGACTAGCGGGGGGGCGCACAGATACGCAGTATTTT
>few|TRBJ1-6|TRBV20-1|NA
CSAQGGSNSPLHF
TGCAGTGCTCAAGGGGGGAGTAATTCACCCCTCCACTTT
>NA|TRBJ1-4|TRBV28|NA
CASSSTLAPKREKLFF
TGTGCCAGCAGTTCGACACTGGCCCCCAAGAGGGAAAAACTGTTTTTT
>NA|TRBJ1-6|TRBV27|NA
CASSLSTGYNSPLHF
TGTGCCAGCAGTTTATCTACCGGTTATAATTCACCCCTCCACTTT
>few|TRBJ2-1|TRBV4-3|NA
CASSQGIGKNYNEQFF
TGCGCCAGCAGCCAAGGGATAGGGAAAAACTACAATGAGCAGTTCTTC
>NA|TRBJ2-1|TRBV5-1|TRBD2
CASSLELAGVNEQFF
TGCGCCAGCAGCTTGGAACTAGCGGGGGTAAATGAGCAGTTCTTC
>few|TRBJ1-2|TRBV29-1|NA
CSVGRDYGYTF
TGCAGCGTTGGGCGGGACTATGGCTACACCTTC
>few|TRBJ2-7|TRBV27|TRBD2
CASSLKPPGLADYEQYF
TGTGCCAGCAGTTTAAAACCCCCAGGGCTAGCGGACTACGAGCAGTACTTC
>NA|TRBJ2-5|TRBV7-3|NA
CASSAAGETQYF
TGTGCCAGCAGCGCGGCAGGGGAGACCCAGTACTTC
>once|TRBJ2-1|TRBV7-8|TRBD1
CASSLEAGQGTNEQFF
TGTGCCAGCAGCTTAGAAGCGGGACAGGGGACCAATGAGCAGTTCTTC
>once|TRBJ2-3|TRBV4-1|TRBD1
CASSQRGQGPSWSQYF
TGCGCCAGCAGCCAACGGGGACAGGGCCCCTCTTGGTCGCAGTATTTT
>few|TRBJ1-2|TRBV20-1|TRBD1
CSATRTGEYNYGYTF
TGCAGTGCTACTAGGACAGGGGAATACAACTATGGCTACACCTTC
>NA|TRBJ1-4|TRBV20-1|NA
CSARDGNEKLFF
TGCAGTGCTCGGGACGGGAATGAAAAACTGTTTTTT
>NA|TRBJ2-7|TRBV29-1|TRBD1
CSTRQGYEQYF
TGCAGCACCCGACAGGGCTACGAGCAGTACTTC
>NA|TRBJ1-2|TRBV20-1|NA
CSAGTDRSYGYTF
TGCAGTGCAGGGACCGACAGGTCCTATGGCTACACCTTC
>NA|TRBJ1-1|TRBV29-1|NA
CSVVGIVNTEAFF
TGCAGCGTTGTAGGGATTGTGAACACTGAAGCTTTCTTT
>NA|TRBJ2-5|TRBV12-3/TRBV12-4|TRBD1
CASTPYTVTGAWETQYF
TGTGCCAGCACCCCGTATACCGTGACAGGGGCGTGGGAGACCCAGTACTTC
>few|TRBJ2-5|TRBV18|NA
CASSPGFQETQYF
TGTGCCAGCTCACCAGGCTTCCAAGAGACCCAGTACTTC